This T cell receptor beta chain was captured by sequencing in a study of shared clonotypes between healthy human individuals. For the study at large: Every donor yielded three CD4 naive, three CD4 memory, two CD8 naive and one CD8 memory plate. Whole-study findings and limits: Blood was the only sampled material, and tissue repertoires likely differ. Generally, naive subsets (rather than memory subsets) showed larger estimated richness.

On this clone: Antigen specificity is unknown.

Sorted-subset replicate PCRs used approximately 190 ng of genomic DNA. This amount corresponded to about 30,000 T cell genomes. Measured with immunoSEQ multiplex PCR; TCRdb has only the in-frame clones, and not every one. The sample holds about 680,000 clones, just over 90% seen once. The naive CD8 subset, CD45RO-negative cells positively selected for CCR7, excluded terminally differentiated effector memory CD45RA+ cells. V lost 1 base, J lost 6 bases, and 9 bases lay in between. The CDR3 runs to 14 residues. CDR1 is SGHVS, CDR2 FQNEAQ, per germline. The receptor comes from a man under 40 in good health. This chain joins TRBV7-8 and TRBJ2-2; tentative D call: TRBD2 (5 bases). What was sequenced was naive CD8+ T cells sorted from blood. The CDR3 DNA follows: TGTGCCAGCAGCTTAGTTTCCGGGGCCGGGGAGCTGTTTTTT. This sequence encodes CASSLVSGAGELFF.